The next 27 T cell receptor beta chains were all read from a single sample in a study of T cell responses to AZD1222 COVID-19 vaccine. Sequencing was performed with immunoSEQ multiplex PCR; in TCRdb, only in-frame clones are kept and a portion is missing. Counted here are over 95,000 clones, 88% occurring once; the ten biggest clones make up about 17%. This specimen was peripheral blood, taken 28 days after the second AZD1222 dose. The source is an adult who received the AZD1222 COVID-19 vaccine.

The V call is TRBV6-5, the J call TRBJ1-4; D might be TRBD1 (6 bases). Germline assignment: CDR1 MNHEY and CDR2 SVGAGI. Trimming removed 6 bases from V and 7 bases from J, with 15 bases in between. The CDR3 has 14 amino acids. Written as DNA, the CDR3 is TGTGCCAGCAGAGTACAGGGAGACAGTGAAAAACTGTTTTTT. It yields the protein CASRVQGDSEKLFF.

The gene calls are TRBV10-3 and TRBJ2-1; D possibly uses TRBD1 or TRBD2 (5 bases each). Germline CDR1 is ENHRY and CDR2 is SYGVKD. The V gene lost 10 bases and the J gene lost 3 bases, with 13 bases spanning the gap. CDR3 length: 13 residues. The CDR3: CASQGEGYNEQFF. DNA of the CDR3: TGTGCCAGTCAGGGAGAGGGCTACAATGAGCAGTTCTTC.

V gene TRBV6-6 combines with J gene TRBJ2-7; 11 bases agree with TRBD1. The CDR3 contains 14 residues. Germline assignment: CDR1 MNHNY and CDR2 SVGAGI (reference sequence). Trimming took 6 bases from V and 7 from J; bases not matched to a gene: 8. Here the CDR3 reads CASRGGQGAQEQYF. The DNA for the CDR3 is TGTGCCAGCAGGGGAGGACAGGGGGCACAAGAGCAGTACTTC.

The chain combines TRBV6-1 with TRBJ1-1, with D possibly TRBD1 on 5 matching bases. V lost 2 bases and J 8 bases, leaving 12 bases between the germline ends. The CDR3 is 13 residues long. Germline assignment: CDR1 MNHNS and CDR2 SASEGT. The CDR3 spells CASSEIRGREAFF. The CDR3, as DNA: TGTGCCAGCAGTGAAATTAGGGGTCGGGAAGCTTTCTTT.

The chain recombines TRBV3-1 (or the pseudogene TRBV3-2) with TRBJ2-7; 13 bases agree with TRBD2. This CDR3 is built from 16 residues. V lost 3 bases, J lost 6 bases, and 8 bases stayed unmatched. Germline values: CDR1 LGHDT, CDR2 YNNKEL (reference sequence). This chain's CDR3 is CASSQVGLAGVAEQYF. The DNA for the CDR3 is TGTGCCAGCAGCCAGGTAGGACTAGCGGGAGTAGCCGAGCAGTACTTC.

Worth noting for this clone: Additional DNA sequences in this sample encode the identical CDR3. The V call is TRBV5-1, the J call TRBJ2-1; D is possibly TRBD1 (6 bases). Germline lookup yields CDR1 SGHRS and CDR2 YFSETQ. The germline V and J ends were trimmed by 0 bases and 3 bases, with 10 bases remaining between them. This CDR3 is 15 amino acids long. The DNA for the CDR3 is TGCGCCAGCAGCTTGGCACAGGGAGTCTACAATGAGCAGTTCTTC. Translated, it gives CASSLAQGVYNEQFF.

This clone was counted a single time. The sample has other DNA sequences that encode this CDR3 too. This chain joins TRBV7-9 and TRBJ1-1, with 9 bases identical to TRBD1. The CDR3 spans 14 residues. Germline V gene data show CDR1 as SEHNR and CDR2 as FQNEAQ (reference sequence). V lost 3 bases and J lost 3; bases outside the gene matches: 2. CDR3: CASSLGQGDTEAFF. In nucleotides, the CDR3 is TGTGCCAGCAGCTTGGGACAGGGCGACACTGAAGCTTTCTTT.

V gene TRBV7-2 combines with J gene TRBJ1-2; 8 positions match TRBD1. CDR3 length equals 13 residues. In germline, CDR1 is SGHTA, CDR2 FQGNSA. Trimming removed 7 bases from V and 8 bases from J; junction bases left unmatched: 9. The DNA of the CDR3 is TGTGCCAGCAACCAAGGACAGGGTTACGGCTACACCTTC. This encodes CASNQGQGYGYTF.

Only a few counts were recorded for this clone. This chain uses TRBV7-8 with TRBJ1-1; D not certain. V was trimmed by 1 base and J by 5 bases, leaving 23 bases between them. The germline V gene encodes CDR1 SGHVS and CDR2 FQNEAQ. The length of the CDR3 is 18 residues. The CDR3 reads CASSLDIRAGIVKTEAFF. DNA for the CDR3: TGTGCCAGCAGCTTAGACATTCGGGCGGGTATCGTAAAGACTGAAGCTTTCTTT.

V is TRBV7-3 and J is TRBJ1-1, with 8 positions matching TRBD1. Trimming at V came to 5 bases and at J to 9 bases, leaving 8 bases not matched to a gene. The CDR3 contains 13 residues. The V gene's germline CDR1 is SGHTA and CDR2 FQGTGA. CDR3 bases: TGTGCCAGCAGCGGAATACAGGGGGATAAAGCTTTCTTT. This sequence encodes CASSGIQGDKAFF.

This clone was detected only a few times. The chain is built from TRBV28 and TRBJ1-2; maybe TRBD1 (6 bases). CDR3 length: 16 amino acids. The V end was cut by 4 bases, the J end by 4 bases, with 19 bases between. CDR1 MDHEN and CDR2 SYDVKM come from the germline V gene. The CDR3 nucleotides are TGTGCCAGCAGTTCTCCCGGACAGTTTCGGGCCTATGGCTACACCTTC. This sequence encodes CASSSPGQFRAYGYTF.

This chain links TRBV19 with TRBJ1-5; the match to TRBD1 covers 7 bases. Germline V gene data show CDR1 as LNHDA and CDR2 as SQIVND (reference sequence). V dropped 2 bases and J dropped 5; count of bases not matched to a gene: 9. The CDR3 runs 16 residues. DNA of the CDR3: TGTGCCAGTAGTATACTCAGGGGGGTTCGGGATCAGCCCCAGCATTTT. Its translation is CASSILRGVRDQPQHF.

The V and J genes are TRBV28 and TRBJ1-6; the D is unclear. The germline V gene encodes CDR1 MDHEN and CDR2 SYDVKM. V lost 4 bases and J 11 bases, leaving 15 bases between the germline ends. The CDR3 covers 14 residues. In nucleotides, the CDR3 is TGTGCCAGCAGTTCCCAGCCAAGCCGGGCACCCCTCCACTTT. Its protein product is CASSSQPSRAPLHF.

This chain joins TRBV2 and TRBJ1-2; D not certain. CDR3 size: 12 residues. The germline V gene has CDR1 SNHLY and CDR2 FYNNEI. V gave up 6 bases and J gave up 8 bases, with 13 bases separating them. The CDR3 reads CASRTTQDGYTF. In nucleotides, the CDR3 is TGTGCCAGCAGAACAACCCAGGACGGCTACACCTTC.

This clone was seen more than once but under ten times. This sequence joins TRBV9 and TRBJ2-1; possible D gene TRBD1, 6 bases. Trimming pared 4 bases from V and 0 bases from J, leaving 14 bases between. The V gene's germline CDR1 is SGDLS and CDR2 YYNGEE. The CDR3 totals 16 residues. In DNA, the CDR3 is TGTGCCAGCAGCCTCAGGGGCCTCAGCTCCTACAATGAGCAGTTCTTC. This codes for CASSLRGLSSYNEQFF.

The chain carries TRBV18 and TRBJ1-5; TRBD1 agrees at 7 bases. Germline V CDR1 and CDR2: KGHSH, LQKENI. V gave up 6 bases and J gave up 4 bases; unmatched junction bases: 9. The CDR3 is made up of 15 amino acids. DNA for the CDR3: TGTGCCAGCTCGTCGGGACAGCCGTTTAATCAGCCCCAGCATTTT. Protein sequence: CASSSGQPFNQPQHF. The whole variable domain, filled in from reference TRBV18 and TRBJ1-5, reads NAGVMQNPRHLVRRRGQEARLRCSPMKGHSHVYWYRQLPEEGLKFMVYLQKENIIDESGMPKERFSAEFPKEGPSILRIQQVVRGDSAAYFCASSSGQPFNQPQHFGDGTRLSIL.

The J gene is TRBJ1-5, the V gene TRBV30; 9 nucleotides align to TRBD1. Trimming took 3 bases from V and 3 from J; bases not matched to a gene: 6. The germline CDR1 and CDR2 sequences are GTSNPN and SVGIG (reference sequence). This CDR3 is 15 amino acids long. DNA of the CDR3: TGTGCCTGGAGGAGCGGACAGGGGTTCAATCAGCCCCAGCATTTT. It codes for CAWRSGQGFNQPQHF.

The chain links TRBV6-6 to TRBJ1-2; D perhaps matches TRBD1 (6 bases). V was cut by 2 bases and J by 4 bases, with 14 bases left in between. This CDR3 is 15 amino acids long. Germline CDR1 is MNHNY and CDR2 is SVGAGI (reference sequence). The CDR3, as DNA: TGTGCCAGCAGTTACAATTCGGGGGCCGGCTATGGCTACACCTTC. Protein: CASSYNSGAGYGYTF.

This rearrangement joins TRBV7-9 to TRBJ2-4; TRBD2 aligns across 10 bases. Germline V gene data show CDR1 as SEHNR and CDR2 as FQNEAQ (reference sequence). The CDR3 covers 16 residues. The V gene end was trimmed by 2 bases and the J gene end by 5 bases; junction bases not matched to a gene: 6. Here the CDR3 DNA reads TGTGCCAGCAGCTTATTTCTTCTAGCGGGGGAAAACATTCAGTACTTC. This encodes CASSLFLLAGENIQYF.

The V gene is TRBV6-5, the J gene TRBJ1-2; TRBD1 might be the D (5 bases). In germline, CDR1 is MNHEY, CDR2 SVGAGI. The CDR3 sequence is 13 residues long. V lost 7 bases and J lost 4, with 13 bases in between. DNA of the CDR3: TGTGCCAGCACCGGGACCTACTCCTATGGCTACACCTTC. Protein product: CASTGTYSYGYTF.

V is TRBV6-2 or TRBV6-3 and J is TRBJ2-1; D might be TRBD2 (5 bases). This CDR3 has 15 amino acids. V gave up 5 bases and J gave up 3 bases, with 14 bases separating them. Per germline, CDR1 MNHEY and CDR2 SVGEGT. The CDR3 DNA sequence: TGTGCCAGCAGTCCCGTTAGGCGGGTCTACAATGAGCAGTTCTTC. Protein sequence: CASSPVRRVYNEQFF.

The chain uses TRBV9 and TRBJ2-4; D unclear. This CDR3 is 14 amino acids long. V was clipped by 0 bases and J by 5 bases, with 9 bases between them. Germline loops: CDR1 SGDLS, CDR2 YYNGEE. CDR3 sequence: CASSVDLAQNIQYF. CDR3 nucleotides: TGTGCCAGCAGCGTAGATCTTGCCCAAAACATTCAGTACTTC.

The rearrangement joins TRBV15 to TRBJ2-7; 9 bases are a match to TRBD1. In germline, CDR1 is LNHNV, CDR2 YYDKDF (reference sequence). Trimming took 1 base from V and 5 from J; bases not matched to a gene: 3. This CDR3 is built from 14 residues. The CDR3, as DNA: TGTGCCACCAGCAGAGCGGGACAGGGTAACGAGCAGTACTTC. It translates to CATSRAGQGNEQYF.

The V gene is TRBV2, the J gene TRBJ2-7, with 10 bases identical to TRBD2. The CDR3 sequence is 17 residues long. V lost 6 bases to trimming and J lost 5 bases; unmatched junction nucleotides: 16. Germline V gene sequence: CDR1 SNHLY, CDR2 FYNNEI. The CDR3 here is CASRQKREGPFEDEQYF. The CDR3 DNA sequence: TGTGCCAGCAGACAAAAGCGGGAGGGCCCGTTCGAGGACGAGCAGTACTTC.

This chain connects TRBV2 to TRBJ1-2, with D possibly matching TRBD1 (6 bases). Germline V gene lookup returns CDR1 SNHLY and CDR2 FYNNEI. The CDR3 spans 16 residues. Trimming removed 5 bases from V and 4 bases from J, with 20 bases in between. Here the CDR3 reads CASSLQGPSEPYGYTF. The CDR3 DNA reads TGTGCCAGCAGTTTACAGGGACCATCTGAGCCCTATGGCTACACCTTC.

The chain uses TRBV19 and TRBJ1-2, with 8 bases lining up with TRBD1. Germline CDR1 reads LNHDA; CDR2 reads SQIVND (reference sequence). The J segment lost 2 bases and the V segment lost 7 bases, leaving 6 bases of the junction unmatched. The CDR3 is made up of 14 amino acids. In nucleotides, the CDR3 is TGTGCCAGTAACGCAGGGGGCAAAAACTATGGCTACACCTTC. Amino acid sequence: CASNAGGKNYGYTF.

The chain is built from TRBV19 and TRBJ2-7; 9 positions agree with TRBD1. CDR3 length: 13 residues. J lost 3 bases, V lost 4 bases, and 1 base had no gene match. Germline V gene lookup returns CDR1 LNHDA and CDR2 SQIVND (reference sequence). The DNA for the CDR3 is TGTGCCAGTAGTACGGGACAGGGCTACGAGCAGTACTTC. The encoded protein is CASSTGQGYEQYF. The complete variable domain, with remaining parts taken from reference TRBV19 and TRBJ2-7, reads DGGITQSPKYLFRKEGQNVTLSCEQNLNHDAMYWYRQDPGQGLRLIYYSQIVNDFQKGDIAEGYSVSREKKESFPLTVTSAQKNPTAFYLCASSTGQGYEQYFGPGTRLTVT.